This T cell receptor (beta chain) was sequenced during a study of read filtering for tumor transcriptome and immune sequencing. Germline values: CDR1 SGHTA, CDR2 FQGNSA. CDR3 length: 12 amino acids. With 3 bases removed from V and 4 bases from J, the gap between germline ends came to 7 bases. Study findings and constraints: The sorted CD138-negative fraction was a mixed bone marrow immune population, not purified T cells. RNA-seq captured clonotypes less deeply and reliably than IR-seq.

Many counts were recorded for this clonotype. The antigen is undetermined. From approximately 400 ng of RNA, a library with molecular barcoded alpha/delta and beta/gamma adaptors was made. From the reads, TCRdb called clonotypes with MiXCR, one entry per CDR3 protein. The sample contains approximately 40,000 distinct CDR3 sequences, roughly 13% of which appear only once. Sequencing input: a population of CD138-negative cells sorted from bone marrow. The chain has TRBV7-2 and TRBJ2-7; no definite D call. The sequence derives from a donor at least 40 years old with multiple myeloma. DNA of the CDR3: TGTGCCAGCAGCTTCCCCCCTTACGAGCAGTACTTC. Its protein product is CASSFPPYEQYF.